This T cell receptor beta chain was identified during a study of shared clonotypes between healthy human individuals. The study drew its donors from healthy HIV-negative adults without recent acute infections or vaccinations. Broader study findings: Of the naive CD4 clonotypes, around 4.9% were shared across a few donors.

Once extracted for a subset, genomic DNA was divided evenly among several immunoSEQ plates. Original data processing: Because ImmunoSEQ provided only junction sequences with no quality scores, the filtering differed. The assay was immunoSEQ multiplex PCR, and TCRdb's table has in-frame clones only and misses some. V, J and clone size were drawn from that table, and D and trimming were deduced from the DNA. This sample has around 2.5 million clones, with more than 85% found just once. Points on this clone: The antigen remains unidentified.

The germline V gene has CDR1 SGHTA and CDR2 FQGNSA. CDR3 size: 14 residues. J was trimmed by 8 bases and V by 5 bases; bases with no gene match: 7. V gene TRBV7-2 combines with J gene TRBJ2-4; TRBD2 aligns across 9 bases. The sequencing input was naive CD4+ T cells from PBMCs. Sample subset: CD45RA+ positively selected. The TCR was taken from a man in his late teens or twenties in good health. Some clones in this sample may be carry-over from other donors' samples. In DNA, the CDR3 is TGTGCCAGCAGCCCAGTAGCGGGAGTGGACATTCAGTACTTC. It encodes CASSPVAGVDIQYF.